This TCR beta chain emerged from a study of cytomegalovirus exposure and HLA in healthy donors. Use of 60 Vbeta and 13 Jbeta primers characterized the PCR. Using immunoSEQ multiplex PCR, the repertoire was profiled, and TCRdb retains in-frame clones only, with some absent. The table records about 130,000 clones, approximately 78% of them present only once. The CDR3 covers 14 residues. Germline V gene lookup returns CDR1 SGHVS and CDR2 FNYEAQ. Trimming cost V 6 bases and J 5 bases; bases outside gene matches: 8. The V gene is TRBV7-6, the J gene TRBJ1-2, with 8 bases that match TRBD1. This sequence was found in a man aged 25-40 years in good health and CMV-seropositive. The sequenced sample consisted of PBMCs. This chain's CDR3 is CASSPGQGGYGYTF. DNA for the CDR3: TGTGCCAGCAGTCCCGGACAGGGTGGATATGGCTACACCTTC.